This T cell receptor (beta chain) emerged from a study of blood T cell repertoires in COVID-19 (dated by TCRdb to about 2020). Concerning the study at large: Samples from collaborators originated in the United States, Italy and Spain and spanned both the acute and convalescent phases of COVID-19. The prospective study material was composed of cDNA or gDNA derived from T cells, B-cell-depleted T cells, or PBMCs. Subjects who had been exposed to COVID-19, were actively infected with it, or had recovered from it provided the deeply sampled blood TCRbeta repertoires that made up the dataset. The repertoires were made available in a free public database intended to serve as a resource for research on the immune response to SARS-CoV-2. The samples were drawn from the first 160 participants of the ongoing ImmuneRACE study and from 1,254 subjects provided by 6 global collaborators. Nearly every sample came with metadata listing a de-identified subject ID, COVID-19 status, age in years and sex. Where HLA class I and class II types were available, the types were taken from metadata supplied by the sample provider, not from assay-based typing. General study outcomes and caveats: Clinical and demographic metadata were provided uncurated, with the amount varying by source and participant.

V is pared back by 0 bases and J by 8 bases, with 13 bases lying between the germline termini. The germline V gene yields SGHDN for CDR1 and FVKESK for CDR2. The CDR3 has 14 amino acids, counting the end cysteine and phenylalanine. Only the CDR3 region is kept as DNA, spanning 42 bases read in frame from base 1. This clone was recorded a few times. No antigen is known for it. Nothing much larger sits one base from this clone, and base qualities are not available. Collaborating institutions collected whole blood in K2EDTA tubes following their own protocols. For TCRbeta analysis, collaborators shipped samples in one of three forms: frozen whole blood, isolated PBMCs, or DNA extracted from either of those sample types. The immunoSEQ Assay, a bias-controlled multiplex PCR, was used to amplify TCRbeta CDR3 regions from genomic DNA. The authors' pipeline ran thus. The number of nucleated cells in each sample was estimated by amplification of reference gene primers within the assay. Sequence reads were collapsed and filtered to measure the absolute abundance of every unique TCRbeta CDR3 rearrangement. For each sample, productive Simpson clonality was calculated as the square root of Simpson's diversity index across productive rearrangements. Sourced from immuneACCESS, this table was stored by TCRdb with only in-frame sequences that have V and J called. A share of the clones is absent; for the studies checked, an unresolved V gene accounts for under half, and the remainder has no known explanation. V and J calls and clone size are given by that table; D and trimming were obtained from the DNA. The sample includes some 160,000 clones, with 89% observed a single time. Approximately 3% of the sample is held by the ten biggest clonotypes.

The sample consisted of peripheral blood. The rearranged segments are TRBV14 and TRBJ1-2, with TRBD1 perhaps the D gene, on 6 matching bases. The receptor's source is a man in his 60s with acute or convalescent COVID-19. In nucleotides, the sequence is TGTGCCAGCAGCCAAGATTTAGGACAGTTAGGCTACACCTTC. Translated, this gives CASSQDLGQLGYTF.